This paragraph covers one TCR beta chain sequence. Its antigen is as yet unknown. The data stem from a study of OX40 agonist ivuxolimab in advanced cancers. Study-level information: Patients receiving dose escalation had hepatocellular carcinoma, melanoma, renal cell or head and neck cancer. General study findings and limits: The average count of expanded clones was higher among CD8+ T cells than among CD4+.

The CDR3 is made up of 13 amino acids. Germline V gene lookup returns CDR1 KGHSH and CDR2 LQKENI. Trimming removed 2 bases at V and 8 bases at J, with 10 bases between. Using immunoSEQ multiplex PCR, the repertoire was profiled, and TCRdb retains in-frame clones only, with some absent. In the table there are tens of thousands of clones, 87% of which are singletons. This clonotype originated in an adult with an advanced solid tumor such as melanoma, head and neck, liver or kidney cancer. This specimen consisted of CD4+ or CD8+ T cells sorted from blood, obtained in a trial of the OX40 agonist ivuxolimab. The V call is TRBV18, the J call TRBJ1-3; D unresolved. CDR3 protein: CASSPNQIDTIYF. CDR3 coding DNA: TGTGCCAGCTCACCAAACCAAATAGACACCATATATTTT. Looking up the rest from reference TRBV18 and TRBJ1-3 gives the full variable domain: NAGVMQNPRHLVRRRGQEARLRCSPMKGHSHVYWYRQLPEEGLKFMVYLQKENIIDESGMPKERFSAEFPKEGPSILRIQQVVRGDSAAYFCASSPNQIDTIYFGEGSWLTVV.